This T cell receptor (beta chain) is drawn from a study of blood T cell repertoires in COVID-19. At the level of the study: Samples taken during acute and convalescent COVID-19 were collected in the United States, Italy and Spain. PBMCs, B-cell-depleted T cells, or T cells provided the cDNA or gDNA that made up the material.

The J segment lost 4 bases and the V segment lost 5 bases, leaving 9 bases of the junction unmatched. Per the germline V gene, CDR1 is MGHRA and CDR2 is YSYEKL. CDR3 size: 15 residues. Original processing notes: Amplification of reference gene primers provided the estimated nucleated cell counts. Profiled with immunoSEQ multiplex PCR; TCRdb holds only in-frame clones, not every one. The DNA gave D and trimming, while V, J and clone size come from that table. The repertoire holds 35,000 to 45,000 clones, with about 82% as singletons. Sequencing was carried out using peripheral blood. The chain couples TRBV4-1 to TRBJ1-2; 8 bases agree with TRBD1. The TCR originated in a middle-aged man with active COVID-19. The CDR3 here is CASSVRGQGGYGYTF. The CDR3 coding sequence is TGCGCCAGCAGCGTTAGAGGACAGGGAGGCTATGGCTACACCTTC.